This TCR beta chain was documented in a study of shared clonotypes between healthy human individuals. Study observations and caveats: What limited the represented genetic and exposure-history diversity was the small number of donors.

The V gene lost 4 bases and the J gene lost 6 bases, with 9 bases spanning the gap. This CDR3 contains 13 residues. Germline V lookup: CDR1 SGHDN, CDR2 FVKESK. TCRdb keeps only in-frame clones here, not all; method: immunoSEQ multiplex PCR. The sample includes about 2.4 million clones, under 95% of them seen just once. As to this clone: The target antigen is unknown.

The chain joins TRBV14 to TRBJ2-2; D is undetermined. The sequence was obtained from a man between 18 and 35 years old in good health. Some clones in this sample may be carry-over from other donors' samples. What was sequenced was naive CD4+ T cells from PBMCs. Subset of the sample: CD45RA+ positively selected. The DNA for the CDR3 is TGTGCCAGCAGCCCGAGAAGGGCCGGGGAGCTGTTTTTT. Its translation: CASSPRRAGELFF.